The table lists the clone carrying this TCR beta chain with a few counts. These data come from a study of blood T cells in healthy people across ages. Trimming removed 7 bases at V and 1 base at J, with 13 bases between. The CDR3 loop spans 14 amino acids. A sample-barcoded 5' primer and a J-beta primer mix were used in a second PCR of about 6 to 12 cycles. A tag from a template-switch adaptor with 12 random nucleotides marked each cDNA molecule. Each CDR3 protein is one row after TCRdb ran MiXCR on the 5' RACE reads. This table holds 1.8 million or so distinct CDR3 sequences, approximately 39% found once. Every donor provided approximately 10 milliliters of peripheral blood. Each sample yielded at least 6 micrograms of PBMC total RNA.

The chain joins TRBV12-3 or TRBV12-4 to TRBJ1-2, with D unresolved. This TCR derives from a human donor in good health. The specimen sequenced was blood. The CDR3 loop is CASTFNTVNYGYTF. For the CDR3, the DNA is TGTGCCAGCACCTTTAACACCGTTAACTATGGCTACACCTTC.